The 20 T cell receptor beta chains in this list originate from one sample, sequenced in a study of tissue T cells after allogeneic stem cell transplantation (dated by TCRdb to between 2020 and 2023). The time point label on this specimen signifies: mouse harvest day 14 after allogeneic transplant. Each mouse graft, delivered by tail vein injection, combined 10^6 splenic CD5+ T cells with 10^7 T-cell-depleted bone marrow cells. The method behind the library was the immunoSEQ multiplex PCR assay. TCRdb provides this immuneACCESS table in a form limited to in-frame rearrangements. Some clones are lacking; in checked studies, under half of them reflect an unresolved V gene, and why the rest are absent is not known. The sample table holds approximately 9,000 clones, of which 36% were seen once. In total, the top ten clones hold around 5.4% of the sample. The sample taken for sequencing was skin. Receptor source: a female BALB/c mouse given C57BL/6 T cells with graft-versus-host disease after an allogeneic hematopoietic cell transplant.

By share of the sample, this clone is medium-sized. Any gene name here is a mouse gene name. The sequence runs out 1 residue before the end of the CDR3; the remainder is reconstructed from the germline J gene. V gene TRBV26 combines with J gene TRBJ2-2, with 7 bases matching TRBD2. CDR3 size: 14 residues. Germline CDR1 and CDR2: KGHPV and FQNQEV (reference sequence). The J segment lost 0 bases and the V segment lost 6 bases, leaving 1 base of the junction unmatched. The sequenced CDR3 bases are TGTGCCAGCAGACTGGGGACAAACACCGGGCAGCTCTAC. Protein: CASRLGTNTGQLY. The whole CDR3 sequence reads CASRLGTNTGQLYF. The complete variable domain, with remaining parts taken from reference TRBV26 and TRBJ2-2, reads NSKVIQTPRYLVKGQGQKAKMRCIPEKGHPVVFWYQQNKNNEFKFLINFQNQEVLQQIDMTEKRFSAECPSNSPCSLEIQSSEAGDSALYLCASRLGTNTGQLYFGEGSKLTVL.

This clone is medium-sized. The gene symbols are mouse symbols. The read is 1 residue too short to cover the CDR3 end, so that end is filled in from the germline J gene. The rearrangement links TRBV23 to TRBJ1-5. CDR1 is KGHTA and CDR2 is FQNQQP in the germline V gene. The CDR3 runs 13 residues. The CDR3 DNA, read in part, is TGCTCCAGCAGTCAAACGGGCAGCCAGGCTCCGCTT. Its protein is CSSSQTGSQAPL. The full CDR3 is CSSSQTGSQAPLF.

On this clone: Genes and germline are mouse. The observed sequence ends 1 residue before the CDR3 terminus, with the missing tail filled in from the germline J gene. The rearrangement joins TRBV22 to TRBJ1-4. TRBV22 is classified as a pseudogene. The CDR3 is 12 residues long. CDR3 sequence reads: CASVDSNERLFF. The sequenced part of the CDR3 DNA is TGTGCCAGCGTTGATTCCAACGAAAGATTATTT.

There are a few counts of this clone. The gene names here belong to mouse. CDR3 DNA (partial): TGTGCCAGCAGTCCCGACTGGGGGGGCACCGGGCAGCTCTAC. This sequence encodes CASSPDWGGTGQLY. The full CDR3 reads CASSPDWGGTGQLYF. This sequence joins TRBV26 and TRBJ2-2; 11 bases match TRBD2. The observed sequence ends 1 residue before the CDR3 terminus, with the missing tail filled in from the germline J gene. The ends lost 4 bases at V and 4 bases at J; junction bases unmatched: 2. The CDR3 runs 15 residues. The V gene's germline CDR1 is KGHPV and CDR2 FQNQEV (reference sequence).

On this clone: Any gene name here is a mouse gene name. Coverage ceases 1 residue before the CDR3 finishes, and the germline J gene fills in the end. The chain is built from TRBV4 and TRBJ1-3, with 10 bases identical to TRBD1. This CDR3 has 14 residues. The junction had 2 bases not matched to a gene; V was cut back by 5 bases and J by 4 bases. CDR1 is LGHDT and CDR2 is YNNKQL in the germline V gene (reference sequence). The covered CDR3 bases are TGTGCCAGCAGCGGGACAGGGGTGGGAAATACGCTCTAT. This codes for CASSGTGVGNTLY. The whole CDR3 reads CASSGTGVGNTLYF.

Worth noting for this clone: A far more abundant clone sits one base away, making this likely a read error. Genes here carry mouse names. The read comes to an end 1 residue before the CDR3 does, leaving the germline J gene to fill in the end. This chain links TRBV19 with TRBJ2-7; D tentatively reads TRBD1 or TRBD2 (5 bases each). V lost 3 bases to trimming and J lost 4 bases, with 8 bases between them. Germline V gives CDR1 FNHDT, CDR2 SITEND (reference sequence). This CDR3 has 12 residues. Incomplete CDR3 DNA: TGTGCCAGCAGTAGTCGGGGGTATGAACAGTAC. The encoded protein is CASSSRGYEQY. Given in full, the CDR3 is CASSSRGYEQYF.

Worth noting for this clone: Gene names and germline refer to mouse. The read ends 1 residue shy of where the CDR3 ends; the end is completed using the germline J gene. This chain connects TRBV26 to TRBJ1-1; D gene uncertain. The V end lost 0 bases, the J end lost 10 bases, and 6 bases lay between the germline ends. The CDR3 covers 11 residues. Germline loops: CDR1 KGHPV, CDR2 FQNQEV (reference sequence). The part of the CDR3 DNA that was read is TGTGCCAGCAGTCTGTCAGGGCTAGTCTTC. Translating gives CASSLSGLVF. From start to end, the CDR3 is CASSLSGLVFF.

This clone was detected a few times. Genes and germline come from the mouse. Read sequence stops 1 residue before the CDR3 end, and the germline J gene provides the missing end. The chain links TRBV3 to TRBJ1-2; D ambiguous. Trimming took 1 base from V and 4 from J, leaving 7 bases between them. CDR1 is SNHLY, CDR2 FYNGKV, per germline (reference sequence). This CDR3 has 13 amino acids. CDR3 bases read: TGTGCCAGCAGCTTAGGAGGTGGCTCCGACTACACC. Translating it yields CASSLGGGSDYT. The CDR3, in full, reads CASSLGGGSDYTF.

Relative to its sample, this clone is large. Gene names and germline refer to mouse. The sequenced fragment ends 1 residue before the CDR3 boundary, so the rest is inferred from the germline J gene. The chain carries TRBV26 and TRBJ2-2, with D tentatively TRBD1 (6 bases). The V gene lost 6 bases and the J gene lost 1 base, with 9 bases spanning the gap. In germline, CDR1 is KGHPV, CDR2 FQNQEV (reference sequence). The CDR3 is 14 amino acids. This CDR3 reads CASSPGQNTGQLYF. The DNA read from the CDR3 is TGTGCCAGCAGCCCGGGACAAAACACCGGGCAGCTCTAC.

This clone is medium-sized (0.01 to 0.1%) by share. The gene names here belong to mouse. Incomplete CDR3 DNA: TGTGCCAGCAGTCTGCTCAATAGTCAAAACACCTTGTAC. As protein: CASSLLNSQNTLY. The entire CDR3 is CASSLLNSQNTLYF. The chain links TRBV26 to TRBJ2-4; D gene ambiguous. The read ends 1 residue shy of where the CDR3 ends; the end is completed using the germline J gene. Trimming cost V 2 bases and J 0 bases, with 6 bases left between them. The CDR3 is 14 residues long. Germline V CDR1 and CDR2: KGHPV, FQNQEV (reference sequence).

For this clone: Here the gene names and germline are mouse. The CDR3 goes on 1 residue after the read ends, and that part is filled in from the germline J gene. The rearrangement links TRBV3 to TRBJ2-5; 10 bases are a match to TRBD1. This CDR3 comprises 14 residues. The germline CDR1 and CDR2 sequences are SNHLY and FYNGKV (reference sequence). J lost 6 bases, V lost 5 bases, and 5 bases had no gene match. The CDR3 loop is CASSPGQGRDTQYF. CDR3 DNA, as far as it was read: TGTGCCAGCAGCCCGGGACAGGGGAGGGACACCCAGTAC.

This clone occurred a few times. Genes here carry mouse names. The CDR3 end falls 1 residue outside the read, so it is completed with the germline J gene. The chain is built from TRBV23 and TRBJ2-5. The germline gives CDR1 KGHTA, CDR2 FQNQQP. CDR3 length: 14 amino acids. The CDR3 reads CSSSQSGSQDTQYF. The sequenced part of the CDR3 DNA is TGCTCCAGCAGTCAATCGGGCAGCCAAGACACCCAGTAC.

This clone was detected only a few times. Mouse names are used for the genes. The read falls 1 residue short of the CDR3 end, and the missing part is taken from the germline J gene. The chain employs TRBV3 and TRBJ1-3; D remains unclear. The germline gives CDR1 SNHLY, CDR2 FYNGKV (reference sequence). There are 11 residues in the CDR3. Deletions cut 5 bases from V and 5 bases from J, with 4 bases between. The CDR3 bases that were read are TGTGCCAGCAGCCAGAGAAATACGCTCTAT. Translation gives CASSQRNTLY. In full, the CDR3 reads CASSQRNTLYF.

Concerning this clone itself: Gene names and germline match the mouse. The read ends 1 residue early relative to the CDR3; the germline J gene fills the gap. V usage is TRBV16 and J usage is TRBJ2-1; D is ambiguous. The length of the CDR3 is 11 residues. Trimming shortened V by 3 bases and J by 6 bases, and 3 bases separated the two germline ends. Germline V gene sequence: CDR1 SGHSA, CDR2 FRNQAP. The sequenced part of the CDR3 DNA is TGTGCAAGCAGCTTTTCTGCTGAGCAGTTC. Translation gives CASSFSAEQF. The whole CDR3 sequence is CASSFSAEQFF.

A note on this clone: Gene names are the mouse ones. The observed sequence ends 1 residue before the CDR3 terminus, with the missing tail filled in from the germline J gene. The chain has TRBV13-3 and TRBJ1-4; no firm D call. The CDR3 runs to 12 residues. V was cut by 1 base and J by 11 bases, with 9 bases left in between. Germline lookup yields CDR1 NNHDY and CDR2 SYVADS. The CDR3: CASSDPEKRLFF. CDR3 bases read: TGTGCCAGCAGTGATCCGGAAAAGAGATTATTT. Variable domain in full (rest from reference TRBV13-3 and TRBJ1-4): EAAVTQSPRSKVAVTGGKVTLSCHQTNNHDYMYWYRQDTGHGLRLIHYSYVADSTEKGDIPDGYKASRPSQENFSLILELASLSQTAVYFCASSDPEKRLFFGHGTKLSVL.

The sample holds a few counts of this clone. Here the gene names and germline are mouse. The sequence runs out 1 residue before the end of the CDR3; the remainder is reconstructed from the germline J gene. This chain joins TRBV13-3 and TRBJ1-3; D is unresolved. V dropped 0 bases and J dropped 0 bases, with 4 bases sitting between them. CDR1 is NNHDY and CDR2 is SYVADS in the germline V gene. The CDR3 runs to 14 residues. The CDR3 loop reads CASSDGISGNTLYF. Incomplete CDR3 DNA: TGTGCCAGCAGTGATGGAATTTCTGGAAATACGCTCTAT.

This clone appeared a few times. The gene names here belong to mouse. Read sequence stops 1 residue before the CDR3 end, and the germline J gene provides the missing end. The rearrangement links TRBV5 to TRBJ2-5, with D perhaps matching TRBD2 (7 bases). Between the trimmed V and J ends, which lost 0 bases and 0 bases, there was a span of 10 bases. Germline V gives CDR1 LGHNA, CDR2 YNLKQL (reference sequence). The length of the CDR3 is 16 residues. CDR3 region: CASSQDWGPNQDTQYF. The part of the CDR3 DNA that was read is TGTGCCAGCAGCCAAGACTGGGGGCCTAACCAAGACACCCAGTAC.

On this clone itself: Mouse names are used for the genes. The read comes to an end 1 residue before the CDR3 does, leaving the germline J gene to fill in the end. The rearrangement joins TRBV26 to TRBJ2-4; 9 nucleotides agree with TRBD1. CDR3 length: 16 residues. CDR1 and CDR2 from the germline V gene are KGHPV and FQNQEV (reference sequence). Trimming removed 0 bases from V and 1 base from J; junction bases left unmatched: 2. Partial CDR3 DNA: TGTGCCAGCAGTCTGTCCCGGGACAGGGGTCAAAACACCTTGTAC. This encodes CASSLSRDRGQNTLY. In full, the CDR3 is CASSLSRDRGQNTLYF.

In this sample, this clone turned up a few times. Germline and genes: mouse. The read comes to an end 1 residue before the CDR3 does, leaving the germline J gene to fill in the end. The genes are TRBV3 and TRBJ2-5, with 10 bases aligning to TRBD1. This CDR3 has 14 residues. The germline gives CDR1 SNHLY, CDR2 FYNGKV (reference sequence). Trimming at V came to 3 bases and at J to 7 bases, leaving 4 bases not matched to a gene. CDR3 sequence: CASSLGQGLNTQYF. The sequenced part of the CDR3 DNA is TGTGCCAGCAGCTTGGGACAGGGGCTAAACACCCAGTAC.

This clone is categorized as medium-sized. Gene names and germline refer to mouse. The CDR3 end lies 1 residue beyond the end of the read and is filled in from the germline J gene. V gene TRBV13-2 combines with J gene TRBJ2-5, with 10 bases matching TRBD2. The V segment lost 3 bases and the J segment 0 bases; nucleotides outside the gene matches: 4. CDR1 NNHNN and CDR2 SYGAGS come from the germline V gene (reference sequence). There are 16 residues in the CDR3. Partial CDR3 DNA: TGTGCCAGCGGTGGCGGACTGGGGGTTAACCAAGACACCCAGTAC. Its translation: CASGGGLGVNQDTQY. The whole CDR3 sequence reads CASGGGLGVNQDTQYF.